This T cell receptor beta chain appears in the sequencing data of a study of cytomegalovirus exposure and HLA in healthy donors. This CDR3 has 15 amino acids. Germline V gene sequence: CDR1 MNHEY, CDR2 SMNVEV (reference sequence). V was cut by 6 bases and J by 2 bases, with 14 bases left in between. The repertoire was sequenced with immunoSEQ multiplex PCR; TCRdb's copy has only in-frame clones and lacks some. The repertoire holds some 140,000 clones, with about 86% as singletons. With regard to this clone: What it recognizes is unknown.

The donors were part of the approximately 120-subject validation cohort, which stood apart from the 666-subject first cohort. Overall study results and limits: Most sequenced TCRs were rare (though some public TCRs occurred in many donors). The study flagged some 180 TCR beta chains as cytomegalovirus-associated. The tendency of first-cohort TCR clusters to co-occur in the roughly 130 validation repertoires emerged from a later analysis.

The TCR was taken from a human donor in good health. The sample was PBMCs. This sequence joins TRBV27 and TRBJ2-1; maybe TRBD2 (5 bases). DNA for the CDR3: TGTGCCAGCAGCCCCACTAGGTCCCCCTACAATGAGCAGTTCTTC. This gives the protein CASSPTRSPYNEQFF.